A single sample gave rise to the 21 T cell receptor beta chains below, sequenced in a study of shared clonotypes between healthy human individuals. The assay was immunoSEQ multiplex PCR, and TCRdb's table has in-frame clones only and misses some. The repertoire has some 900,000 clones, over 75% of them found once; the top ten carry nearly 1.5%. The sequencing input was memory CD4+ T cells sorted from blood. Subset given: CD45RA-negative fraction. Source of these receptors: a man aged 18 to 29 in good health.

The chain uses TRBV4-1 and TRBJ1-4; 9 bases match TRBD1. V lost 2 bases to trimming and J lost 7 bases; unmatched junction nucleotides: 5. The V gene's germline CDR1 is MGHRA and CDR2 YSYEKL. This CDR3 comprises 15 residues. The CDR3 DNA reads as TGCGCCAGCAGCCAATCCGGGACAGGGAGTGAAAAACTGTTTTTT. This sequence encodes CASSQSGTGSEKLFF.

This clone was seen more than once but under ten times. The chain uses TRBV5-1 and TRBJ1-1, with D unclear. The germline V and J ends were trimmed by 5 bases and 10 bases, with 15 bases remaining between them. The length of the CDR3 is 12 residues. Germline CDR1 and CDR2: SGHRS and YFSETQ. In DNA form, the CDR3 reads TGCGCCAGCAGACAAAATTTCGAGGGAGCTTTCTTT. It translates to CASRQNFEGAFF.

The chain uses TRBV6-1 and TRBJ2-3, with 8 bases that match TRBD1. The CDR3 sequence is 15 residues long. Germline values: CDR1 MNHNS, CDR2 SASEGT. Germline trimming cut 3 bases from V and 3 bases from J; bases unmatched to any gene: 5. In DNA form, the CDR3 reads TGTGCCAGCAGTGAGGGACAGGTCGGAACAGATACGCAGTATTTT. This sequence encodes CASSEGQVGTDTQYF.

Notes on this clone: Other DNA sequences in this sample translate to the same CDR3. This chain connects TRBV30 to TRBJ2-7; D uncertain. There are 11 residues in the CDR3. Germline V gives CDR1 GTSNPN, CDR2 SVGIG (reference sequence). V shed 3 bases and J shed 3 bases, with 6 bases lying between them. CDR3 DNA sequence: TGTGCCTGGAGCGACATCTACGAGCAGTACTTC. Encoded protein: CAWSDIYEQYF.

The chain links TRBV6-1 to TRBJ1-3, with D unclear. The germline gives CDR1 MNHNS, CDR2 SASEGT. Trimming left V 4 bases short and J 9 bases short, with 10 bases between. The CDR3 runs to 12 residues. The chain's CDR3 is CASSGHDSTIYF. Here the CDR3 DNA reads TGTGCCAGCAGTGGTCATGATAGCACCATATATTTT.

This clone was recorded once. The chain carries TRBV7-2 and TRBJ2-5; D remains ambiguous. The J call is in doubt because the DNA end fits TRBJ2-7 better. CDR1 and CDR2 (germline): SGHTA, FQGNSA. The CDR3 is 13 amino acids. The CDR3 DNA reads as TGTGCCAGCAGCCAACGGGCCCAATACGAGCAGTACTTC. Protein product: CASSQRAQYEQYF.

This rearrangement joins TRBV5-4 to TRBJ2-2, with 10 positions matching TRBD2. Germline CDR1 SGHNT, CDR2 YYREEE (reference sequence). J lost 6 bases, V lost 2 bases, and 1 base had no gene match. The CDR3 is 14 residues long. As DNA, the CDR3 is TGTGCCAGCAGCTTCCTAGCGGGAGCCGGGGAGCTGTTTTTT. It encodes CASSFLAGAGELFF.

The rearrangement joins TRBV5-4 to TRBJ1-2; D ambiguous. V gave up 5 bases and J gave up 0 bases, with 17 bases separating them. The CDR3 loop spans 16 amino acids. Germline CDR1 and CDR2: SGHNT and YYREEE (reference sequence). The CDR3 sequence: CASSPFAFVANYGYTF. The CDR3, as DNA: TGTGCCAGCAGTCCTTTTGCCTTCGTAGCTAACTATGGCTACACCTTC.

The chain carries TRBV7-8 and TRBJ2-1; 8 bases fit TRBD1. Per the germline V gene, CDR1 is SGHVS and CDR2 is FQNEAQ. V lost 5 bases and J lost 6; bases outside the gene matches: 3. CDR3 length: 13 residues. CDR3 bases: TGTGCCAGCAGCATACAGGGGGGCAATGAGCAGTTCTTC. Translation: CASSIQGGNEQFF.

The chain employs TRBV2 and TRBJ1-5; 7 bases align to TRBD1. The J segment lost 1 base and the V segment lost 6 bases, leaving 6 bases of the junction unmatched. In germline, CDR1 is SNHLY, CDR2 FYNNEI. The length of the CDR3 is 15 residues. The CDR3 coding sequence is TGTGCCAGCAGGCAGACAGGGACCAGCAATCAGCCCCAGCATTTT. It specifies CASRQTGTSNQPQHF.

V is TRBV9 and J is TRBJ2-2; 8 nucleotides match TRBD2. V was pared by 4 bases and J by 5 bases, with 7 bases of the junction left unmatched. CDR1 SGDLS and CDR2 YYNGEE come from the germline V gene. CDR3 length: 15 amino acids. CDR3 bases: TGTGCCAGCAGCCCCCGACTAGCGAGTACCGGGGAGCTGTTTTTT. It encodes CASSPRLASTGELFF.

This clone was counted only a few times. Other DNA sequences in this sample translate to the same CDR3. The rearrangement links TRBV11-3 to TRBJ2-1, with D hard to call. Germline V lookup: CDR1 SGHNT, CDR2 YENEEA. Trimming cost V 3 bases and J 0 bases, with 6 bases left between them. The CDR3 has 14 residues. CDR3 residues: CASSLGSSYNEQFF. The CDR3 nucleotides read TGTGCCAGCAGCTTGGGTAGCTCCTACAATGAGCAGTTCTTC.

The rearrangement joins TRBV4-1 to TRBJ1-6; D remains ambiguous. V lost 0 bases, J lost 13 bases, and 10 bases lay in between. Germline CDR1 is MGHRA and CDR2 is YSYEKL. The CDR3 has 13 residues. The CDR3: CASSQEERRPLHF. In DNA, the CDR3 is TGCGCCAGCAGCCAAGAAGAAAGGCGGCCCCTCCACTTT.

This clone came up many times. The V and J genes are TRBV2 and TRBJ2-6, with D possibly matching TRBD2 (6 bases). Germline V CDR1 and CDR2: SNHLY, FYNNEI. The V and J ends lost 4 bases and 0 bases respectively, with 7 bases between them. The CDR3 covers 15 residues. The CDR3 loop reads CASSVGSSGANVLTF. The CDR3 DNA reads as TGTGCCAGCAGTGTCGGGAGCTCTGGGGCCAACGTCCTGACTTTC.

The chain carries TRBV28 and TRBJ1-2; D may be TRBD1 (6 bases). The CDR3 spans 15 residues. Germline V gene lookup returns CDR1 MDHEN and CDR2 SYDVKM. V was pared by 8 bases and J by 6 bases, with 22 bases between. The CDR3 DNA is TGTGCCAGCCGGACTTACGGGGGCGGACTCAATGGCTACACCTTC. Translating gives CASRTYGGGLNGYTF.

The chain is built from TRBV5-4 and TRBJ1-2; TRBD1 is a possible D gene (5 bases). CDR1 and CDR2 (germline): SGHNT, YYREEE (reference sequence). Trimming shortened V by 0 bases and J by 8 bases, and 14 bases separated the two germline ends. The CDR3 sequence is 14 residues long. The CDR3 loop reads CASSLGAGSGGYTF. CDR3 nucleotides: TGTGCCAGCAGCTTGGGGGCAGGGAGCGGCGGCTACACCTTC.

V usage is TRBV27 and J usage is TRBJ2-5; D is uncertain. Per germline, CDR1 MNHEY and CDR2 SMNVEV (reference sequence). V lost 2 bases and J lost 4, with 8 bases in between. This CDR3 is 13 amino acids long. The CDR3, as DNA: TGTGCCAGCAGTTTAACGGGTCGAGAGACCCAGTACTTC. Translation gives CASSLTGRETQYF.

The chain combines TRBV2 with TRBJ2-3; the match to TRBD2 covers 9 bases. J was trimmed by 2 bases and V by 2 bases; bases with no gene match: 2. Germline CDR1 reads SNHLY; CDR2 reads FYNNEI. The CDR3 totals 15 residues. CDR3 sequence: CASSELAGFTDTQYF. CDR3 nucleotides: TGTGCCAGCAGTGAACTAGCGGGGTTCACAGATACGCAGTATTTT.

The CDR3 is CASSLAGGLATQYF. As DNA, the CDR3 is TGTGCCAGCAGCTTAGCGGGGGGGCTGGCAACGCAGTATTTT. The chain uses TRBV11-3 and TRBJ2-3, with 8 bases fitting TRBD2. This CDR3 region has 14 residues. The V gene end was trimmed by 1 base and the J gene end by 9 bases; junction bases not matched to a gene: 6. CDR1 SGHNT and CDR2 YENEEA come from the germline V gene.

The rearrangement uses TRBV29-1 and TRBJ1-1; weak D call: TRBD1 (6 bases). CDR3 length: 14 amino acids. Germline V gene lookup returns CDR1 SQVTM and CDR2 ANQGSEA. The ends were cut back, 8 bases at V and 1 base at J, with 17 bases in the middle. The CDR3 here is CSFNYRAKNTEAFF. CDR3 nucleotides: TGCAGCTTTAATTACAGGGCGAAGAACACTGAAGCTTTCTTT.

In its sample, this clone was seen a few times. The gene calls are TRBV7-9 and TRBJ1-1; D is perhaps TRBD1 (5 bases). Germline CDR1 and CDR2: SEHNR and FQNEAQ (reference sequence). The CDR3 has 13 residues. V shed 2 bases and J shed 6 bases, with 10 bases lying between them. CDR3 sequence reads: CASSLWGIPEAFF. In DNA, the CDR3 is TGTGCCAGCAGCTTATGGGGGATCCCTGAAGCTTTCTTT. The variable domain in full, with the rest retrieved from reference TRBV7-9 and TRBJ1-1, is DTGVSQNPRHKITKRGQNVTFRCDPISEHNRLYWYRQTLGQGPEFLTYFQNEAQLEKSRLLSDRFSAERPKGSFSTLEIQRTEQGDSAMYLCASSLWGIPEAFFGQGTRLTVV.